Sequencing of this T cell receptor beta chain was carried out in a study of blood T cell repertoires in COVID-19. About the research overall: The United States, Italy and Spain supplied acute and convalescent COVID-19 samples. In each case, the material was cDNA or gDNA derived from T cells, B-cell-depleted T cells, or PBMCs.

Per the authors' pipeline: The assay estimated nucleated cells by amplifying reference gene primers. TCRdb's table, derived via immunoSEQ multiplex PCR, lists solely in-frame clones and lacks some. V, J and clone size derive from that table, while D and trimming were established from the DNA sequence. The repertoire includes roughly 670,000 clones, 80% to 90% of them detected once, and about 0.26% sits in the top ten. Germline V lookup: CDR1 LGHNT, CDR2 FRNRAP. CDR3 length equals 15 residues. Trimming stripped 7 bases from V and 2 bases from J, with 17 bases between. This TCR derives from a woman aged 18-29 years with acute or convalescent COVID-19. The sequencing input was peripheral blood. The chain couples TRBV12-5 to TRBJ2-5, with D perhaps TRBD2 (6 bases). The CDR3 loop is CASAPPRGAQETQYF. The CDR3 bases are TGTGCTAGTGCCCCTCCTCGCGGGGCTCAAGAGACCCAGTACTTC.